Presented here are 4 T cell receptor beta chains from one specimen sequenced in a study of post-analysis software for immune sequencing data. General study findings and limits: Elevated frequency relative to controls characterized roughly five TRBV segments in patients, TRBV5-6, TRBV5-1 and TRBV20-1 among them.

Unique molecular identifiers featured in each of the TCR beta cDNA libraries. TCRdb independently ran MiXCR on the PCR reads; one entry per CDR3 protein. The table has approximately 360,000 distinct CDR3 sequences, roughly 38% seen once. Their antigens remain unidentified. What was sequenced was blood. These receptors originate from a girl aged 5-17 years with multiple sclerosis.

The chain links TRBV20-1 to TRBJ1-5, with unresolved D. CDR3 length: 13 amino acids. Trimming shortened V by 2 bases and J by 0 bases, and 5 bases separated the two germline ends. CDR1 DFQATT and CDR2 SNEGSKA come from the germline V gene (reference sequence). This chain's CDR3 is CSARTDSNQPQHF. In DNA, the CDR3 is TGCAGTGCTAGAACCGATAGCAATCAGCCCCAGCATTTT.

The chain has TRBV5-1 and TRBJ1-5, with D unclear. The CDR3 has 13 residues. The germline CDR1 and CDR2 sequences are SGHRS and YFSETQ. The V gene lost 5 bases and the J gene lost 4 bases, with 10 bases spanning the gap. The CDR3, as DNA: TGCGCCAGCAGTGAACGGATTAATCAGCCCCAGCATTTT. It encodes CASSERINQPQHF.

This clonotype was counted a single time. The chain couples TRBV30 to TRBJ1-1; 11 nucleotides align to TRBD1. V shed 2 bases, J shed 6 bases, and the junction held 2 bases outside the gene matches. The CDR3 extends over 13 amino acids. Looked up from germline, CDR1 is GTSNPN and CDR2 is SVGIG (reference sequence). CDR3 protein: CAWSQGQGAEAFF. CDR3 DNA sequence: TGTGCCTGGAGTCAGGGACAGGGGGCTGAAGCTTTCTTT. The whole variable domain, filled in from reference TRBV30 and TRBJ1-1, reads SQTIHQWPATLVQPVGSPLSLECTVEGTSNPNLYWYRQAAGRGLQLLFYSVGIGQISSEVPQNLSASRPQDRQFILSSKKLLLSDSGFYLCAWSQGQGAEAFFGQGTRLTVV.

CDR3 residues: CASSYPLRSAHSNQPQHF. DNA of the CDR3: TGTGCCAGCAGTTACCCGTTACGGAGCGCACACAGCAATCAGCCCCAGCATTTT. The rearrangement links TRBV6-2 or TRBV6-3 to TRBJ1-5; D gene unclear. The germline gives CDR1 MNHEY, CDR2 SVGEGT. V was clipped by 2 bases and J by 1 base, with 18 bases between them. The CDR3 totals 18 residues.